Each of the 27 T cell receptor beta chains below was sequenced from the same sample in a study of OX40 agonist ivuxolimab in advanced cancers. Libraries were built with the immunoSEQ multiplex PCR assay. TCRdb obtained this table from immuneACCESS and retained in-frame rearrangements with V and J assigned. These tables miss some clones; where compared with another copy, unresolved V genes account for less than half of the shortfall, and the remainder is unexplained. Across this sample there are some 86,000 clones, with 87% seen only once. Less than 1.5% of the sample belongs to the ten largest clones. The source was CD4+ or CD8+ T cells sorted from blood, collected in a trial of the OX40 agonist ivuxolimab. All receptors come from an adult with an advanced solid tumor such as melanoma, head and neck, liver or kidney cancer.

The CDR3 DNA is TGTGCCAGCAGTTACTCCCGACTAGCGGGAAGCAATGAGCAGTTCTTC. Residues: CASSYSRLAGSNEQFF. The rearrangement links TRBV6-6 to TRBJ2-1, with TRBD2 identical over 11 bases. Losses at the gene ends were 0 bases for V and 6 bases for J; bases not matched to a gene: 4. The CDR3 consists of 16 residues. CDR1 is MNHNY, CDR2 SVGAGI, per germline (reference sequence).

The V and J genes are TRBV6-1 and TRBJ2-7; 10 bases agree with TRBD1. Germline V gene data show CDR1 as MNHNS and CDR2 as SASEGT. CDR3 size: 15 residues. Trimming cost V 6 bases and J 2 bases; bases outside gene matches: 7. CDR3 protein: CASSDPGTGAYEQYF. CDR3 coding DNA: TGTGCCAGCAGCGATCCGGGGACAGGGGCCTACGAGCAGTACTTC.

The V and J genes are TRBV28 and TRBJ1-2, with D possibly TRBD1 on 6 matching bases. Deletions cut 5 bases from V and 7 bases from J, with 20 bases between. Germline values: CDR1 MDHEN, CDR2 SYDVKM. This CDR3 comprises 15 residues. CDR3 bases: TGTGCCAGCAGTCTGGCCCCGGGACAAGGAAGTGGCTACACCTTC. It specifies CASSLAPGQGSGYTF.

The chain combines TRBV10-2 with TRBJ2-1, with D unresolved. Germline V CDR1 and CDR2: WSHSY, SAAADI. The CDR3 length is 11 residues. V gave up 4 bases and J gave up 8 bases, with 6 bases separating them. CDR3: CASSGADEQFF. In nucleotides, the CDR3 is TGCGCCAGCAGTGGGGCGGATGAGCAGTTCTTC.

The CDR3 region is CASPPLAGVYNEQFF. The CDR3 DNA is TGTGCCAGTCCGCCCCTAGCGGGAGTTTACAATGAGCAGTTCTTC. This chain connects TRBV21-1 to TRBJ2-1; TRBD2 is the table's D call, not checked against the DNA. TRBV21-1 has pseudogene status. The CDR3 contains 15 residues.

The chain employs TRBV7-9 and TRBJ2-7; D is possibly TRBD1 (5 bases). The CDR3 runs 13 residues. Trimming removed 7 bases at V and 3 bases at J, with 13 bases between. Germline V gene data show CDR1 as SEHNR and CDR2 as FQNEAQ (reference sequence). CDR3: CASNPGFGYEQYF. CDR3 DNA: TGTGCCAGCAACCCAGGGTTCGGCTACGAGCAGTACTTC.

CDR3: CASSESRGQGYTF. In nucleotides, the CDR3 is TGTGCCAGCAGTGAAAGCCGGGGACAGGGCTACACCTTC. The J gene is TRBJ1-2, the V gene TRBV2; 7 bases agree with TRBD1. There are 13 residues in the CDR3. Germline V gene lookup returns CDR1 SNHLY and CDR2 FYNNEI. V shed 2 bases and J 8 bases; nucleotides not matched to a gene: 5.

The chain links TRBV2 to TRBJ2-3; D unclear. Trimming removed 3 bases at V and 3 bases at J, with 10 bases between. The CDR3 loop spans 14 amino acids. Germline V gives CDR1 SNHLY, CDR2 FYNNEI. Here the CDR3 DNA reads TGTGCCAGCAGTGATCCCGCTAGTACAGATACGCAGTATTTT. Amino acids: CASSDPASTDTQYF.

The chain recombines TRBV7-9 with TRBJ2-5; D remains unclear. Germline CDR1 reads SEHNR; CDR2 reads FQNEAQ (reference sequence). The CDR3 has 15 amino acids. V shed 5 bases and J shed 2 bases, with 15 bases lying between them. CDR3 loop: CASSRYRTEQETQYF. In nucleotides, the CDR3 is TGTGCCAGCAGCCGTTATAGGACGGAGCAAGAGACCCAGTACTTC.

The sample holds one count of this clone. CDR3: CASSWGTGTGNTIYF. CDR3 bases: TGTGCCAGCAGCTGGGGGACAGGCACTGGAAACACCATATATTTT. The chain employs TRBV7-6 and TRBJ1-3, with TRBD1 matching over 8 bases. The germline gives CDR1 SGHVS, CDR2 FNYEAQ. With V trimmed by 4 bases and J by 2 bases, 4 bases remained unmatched. The CDR3 contains 15 residues.

The chain joins TRBV7-2 to TRBJ2-3; maybe TRBD2 (6 bases). The CDR3 runs 17 residues. Trimming left V 7 bases short and J 2 bases short, with 22 bases between. Germline CDR1 and CDR2: SGHTA and FQGNSA. The CDR3 DNA reads as TGTGCCAGCAACCCCCGCCTTGGGGGAGGCCTCACAGATACGCAGTATTTT. As protein: CASNPRLGGGLTDTQYF.

The chain recombines TRBV28 with TRBJ2-1; 10 nucleotides match TRBD1. Germline CDR1 reads MDHEN; CDR2 reads SYDVKM. This CDR3 has 16 residues. V shed 5 bases and J 4 bases; nucleotides not matched to a gene: 8. CDR3 nucleotide sequence: TGTGCCAGCAGTCTAACCGGGACAGGGGCGTACAATGAGCAGTTCTTC. It codes for CASSLTGTGAYNEQFF.

V and J are TRBV5-1 and TRBJ2-2, with TRBD1 identical over 10 bases. The germline CDR1 and CDR2 sequences are SGHRS and YFSETQ. V shed 0 bases, J shed 6 bases, and the junction held 5 bases outside the gene matches. The CDR3 covers 16 residues. The CDR3 DNA reads as TGCGCCAGCAGCTTGGGTGTTGGACAGGGGGCCGGGGAGCTGTTTTTT. Its translation: CASSLGVGQGAGELFF.

This clone was observed once. The V and J genes are TRBV15 and TRBJ1-2; D remains unclear. V gave up 0 bases and J gave up 5 bases, with 7 bases separating them. The CDR3 runs 13 residues. Germline CDR1 and CDR2: LNHNV and YYDKDF (reference sequence). The CDR3 spells CATSRDNTYGYTF. The CDR3 DNA follows: TGTGCCACCAGCAGAGATAATACGTATGGCTACACCTTC.

About this clone itself: A read error may produce the germline difference seen at one junction end. The chain recombines TRBV18 with TRBJ1-1, with D unclear. This CDR3 has 15 residues. CDR1 is KGHSH, CDR2 LQKENI, per germline. For the CDR3, the DNA is TGTGCCAGCCCACCACCGGTCGGCGTAAACACTGAAGCTTTCTTT. It codes for CASPPPVGVNTEAFF.

J is TRBJ2-5 and V is TRBV29-1; 9 positions agree with TRBD1. Per the germline V gene, CDR1 is SQVTM and CDR2 is ANQGSEA. The CDR3 is 14 residues long. V dropped 5 bases and J dropped 5; count of bases not matched to a gene: 9. The CDR3 nucleotides read TGCAGCGTTCTCAACAGGGGGCGCGGGGAGACCCAGTACTTC. It is translated as CSVLNRGRGETQYF.

This rearrangement joins TRBV30 to TRBJ2-7, with no clear D. The germline gives CDR1 GTSNPN, CDR2 SVGIG (reference sequence). Trimming took 1 base from V and 2 from J, leaving 3 bases between them. The CDR3 consists of 11 residues. The CDR3: CAWSGPYEQYF. CDR3 DNA: TGTGCCTGGAGTGGACCCTACGAGCAGTACTTC.

This clone has ten or more counts. This chain uses TRBV6-1 with TRBJ1-1; tentatively, D is TRBD1 (5 bases). CDR1 and CDR2 from the germline V gene are MNHNS and SASEGT. This CDR3 comprises 14 residues. Trimming stripped 6 bases from V and 5 bases from J, with 16 bases between. The CDR3 coding sequence is TGTGCCAGCAGAAGATCTCAGGGAGGGACTGAAGCTTTCTTT. This gives the protein CASRRSQGGTEAFF.

The chain is built from TRBV6-1 and TRBJ1-5, with 9 bases lining up with TRBD1. The junction had 6 bases not matched to a gene; V was cut back by 6 bases and J by 3 bases. This CDR3 is 15 amino acids long. Looked up from germline, CDR1 is MNHNS and CDR2 is SASEGT. Here the CDR3 DNA reads TGTGCCAGCAGAAGCCGGGACAGGGACAATCAGCCCCAGCATTTT. Translation: CASRSRDRDNQPQHF.

The V call is TRBV7-2, the J call TRBJ1-1, with D unclear. V was shortened by 5 bases and J by 2 bases, with 9 bases between the two germline ends. The V gene's germline CDR1 is SGHTA and CDR2 FQGNSA. The CDR3 consists of 13 residues. In DNA form, the CDR3 reads TGTGCCAGCAGCATGTTCAGTAACACTGAAGCTTTCTTT. It yields the protein CASSMFSNTEAFF.

The rearrangement uses TRBV6-5 and TRBJ2-3; 9 bases map to TRBD1. The CDR3 contains 15 residues. Germline assignment: CDR1 MNHEY and CDR2 SVGAGI. V was pared by 6 bases and J by 0 bases, with 4 bases of the junction left unmatched. The chain's CDR3 is CASRRGQGSTDTQYF. CDR3 bases: TGTGCCAGCAGACGCGGACAGGGGAGCACAGATACGCAGTATTTT.

The CDR3 spells CASSLTGDRNEQFF. DNA for the CDR3: TGCGCCAGCAGCCTGACAGGGGATCGCAATGAGCAGTTCTTC. The chain couples TRBV5-1 to TRBJ2-1; TRBD1 agrees at 8 bases. The J segment lost 6 bases and the V segment lost 4 bases, leaving 6 bases of the junction unmatched. Germline CDR1 reads SGHRS; CDR2 reads YFSETQ. The CDR3 contains 14 residues.

The V and J genes are TRBV5-1 and TRBJ1-4; D remains unclear. There are 16 residues in the CDR3. V dropped 1 base and J dropped 0 bases, with 10 bases sitting between them. Germline V gene lookup returns CDR1 SGHRS and CDR2 YFSETQ. CDR3: CASSLKNFATNEKLFF. The CDR3 DNA is TGCGCCAGCAGCTTGAAAAACTTTGCAACTAATGAAAAACTGTTTTTT.

J is TRBJ1-5 and V is TRBV18; maybe TRBD1 (5 bases). The germline V and J ends were trimmed by 4 bases and 3 bases, with 16 bases remaining between them. This CDR3 region has 16 residues. Germline V lookup: CDR1 KGHSH, CDR2 LQKENI. The CDR3 nucleotides are TGTGCCAGCTCACGGAGCCGGGACGGGATCAATCAGCCCCAGCATTTT. This translates into CASSRSRDGINQPQHF.

The chain carries TRBV14 and TRBJ1-2; TRBD1 might be the D (5 bases). This CDR3 has 15 residues. V was shortened by 2 bases and J by 3 bases, with 13 bases between the two germline ends. Per germline, CDR1 SGHDN and CDR2 FVKESK. The CDR3 protein is CASSQKDTRYYGYTF. The CDR3 region has the DNA TGTGCCAGCAGCCAAAAGGACACCAGATACTATGGCTACACCTTC. The whole variable domain, filled in from reference TRBV14 and TRBJ1-2, reads EAGVTQFPSHSVIEKGQTVTLRCDPISGHDNLYWYRRVMGKEIKFLLHFVKESKQDESGMPNNRFLAERTGGTYSTLKVQPAELEDSGVYFCASSQKDTRYYGYTFGSGTRLTVV.

V gene TRBV11-2 combines with J gene TRBJ1-2, with a possible D match to TRBD1 (5 bases). V dropped 1 base and J dropped 3 bases, with 18 bases sitting between them. The CDR3 covers 17 residues. The germline CDR1 and CDR2 sequences are SGHAT and FQNNGV. The CDR3 reads CASSLAGGGRIDYGYTF. The CDR3 nucleotides are TGTGCCAGCAGCTTAGCGGGCGGGGGGAGAATTGACTATGGCTACACCTTC.

This clone was observed once. This rearrangement joins TRBV28 to TRBJ1-5; D call uncertain. The V and J ends lost 0 bases and 6 bases respectively, with 3 bases between them. CDR1 and CDR2 (germline): MDHEN, SYDVKM. The CDR3 is 12 amino acids. This CDR3 is CASSLWTQPQHF. In nucleotides, the CDR3 is TGTGCCAGCAGTTTATGGACTCAGCCCCAGCATTTT.